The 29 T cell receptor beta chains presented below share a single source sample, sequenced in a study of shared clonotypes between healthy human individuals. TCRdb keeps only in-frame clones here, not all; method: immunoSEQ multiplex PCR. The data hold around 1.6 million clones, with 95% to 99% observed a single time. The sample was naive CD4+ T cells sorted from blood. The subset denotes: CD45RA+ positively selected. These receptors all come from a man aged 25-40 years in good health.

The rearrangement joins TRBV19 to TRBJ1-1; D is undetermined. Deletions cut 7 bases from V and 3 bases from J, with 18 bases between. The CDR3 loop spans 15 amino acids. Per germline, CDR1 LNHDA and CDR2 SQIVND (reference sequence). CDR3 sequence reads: CASILGGNRDTEAFF. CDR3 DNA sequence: TGTGCCAGTATCCTGGGAGGGAATCGGGACACTGAAGCTTTCTTT.

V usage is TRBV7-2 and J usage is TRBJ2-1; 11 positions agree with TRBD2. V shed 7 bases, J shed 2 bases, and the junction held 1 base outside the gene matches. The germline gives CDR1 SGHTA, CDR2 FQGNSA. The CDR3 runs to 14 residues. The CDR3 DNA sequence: TGTGCCAGCACGGGACTAGCGGCCTACAATGAGCAGTTCTTC. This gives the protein CASTGLAAYNEQFF.

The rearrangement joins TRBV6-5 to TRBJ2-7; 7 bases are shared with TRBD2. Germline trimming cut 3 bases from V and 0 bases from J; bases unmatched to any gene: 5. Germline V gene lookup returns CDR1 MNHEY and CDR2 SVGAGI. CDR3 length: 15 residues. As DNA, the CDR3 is TGTGCCAGCAGTTATCCGGGGGGTTACTCCTACGAGCAGTACTTC. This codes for CASSYPGGYSYEQYF.

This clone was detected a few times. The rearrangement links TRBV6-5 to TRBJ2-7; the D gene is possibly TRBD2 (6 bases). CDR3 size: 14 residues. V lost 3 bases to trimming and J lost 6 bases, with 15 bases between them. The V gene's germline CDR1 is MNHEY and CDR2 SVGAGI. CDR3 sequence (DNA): TGTGCCAGCAGTTATGGACTACCTACCTCCGAGCAGTACTTC. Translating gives CASSYGLPTSEQYF.

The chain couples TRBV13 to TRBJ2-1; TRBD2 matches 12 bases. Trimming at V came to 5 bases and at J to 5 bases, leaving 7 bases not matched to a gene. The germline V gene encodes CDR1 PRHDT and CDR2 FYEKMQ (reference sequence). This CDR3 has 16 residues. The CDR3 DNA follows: TGTGCCAGCAGCCCCCCGACTAGCGGGGGCAACAATGAGCAGTTCTTC. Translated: CASSPPTSGGNNEQFF.

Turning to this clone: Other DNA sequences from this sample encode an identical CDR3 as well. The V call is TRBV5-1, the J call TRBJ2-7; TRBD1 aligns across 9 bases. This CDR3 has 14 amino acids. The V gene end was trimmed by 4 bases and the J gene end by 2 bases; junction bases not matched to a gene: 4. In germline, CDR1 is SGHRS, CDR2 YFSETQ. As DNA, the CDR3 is TGCGCCAGCAGCAGGGGACAGGGTGCCTACGAGCAGTACTTC. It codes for CASSRGQGAYEQYF.

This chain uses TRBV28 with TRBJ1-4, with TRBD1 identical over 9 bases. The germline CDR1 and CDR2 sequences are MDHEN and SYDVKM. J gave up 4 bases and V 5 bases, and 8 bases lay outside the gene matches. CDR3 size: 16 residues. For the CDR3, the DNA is TGTGCCAGCAGTATAACAGGGGGCGTAGGTAATGAAAAACTGTTTTTT. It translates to CASSITGGVGNEKLFF.

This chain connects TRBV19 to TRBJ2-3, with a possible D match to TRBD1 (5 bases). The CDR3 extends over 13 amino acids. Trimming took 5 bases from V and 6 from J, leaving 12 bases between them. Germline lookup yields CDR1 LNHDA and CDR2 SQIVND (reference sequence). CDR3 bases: TGTGCCAGTAGTCTGTGGACAACCGATACGCAGTATTTT. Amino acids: CASSLWTTDTQYF.

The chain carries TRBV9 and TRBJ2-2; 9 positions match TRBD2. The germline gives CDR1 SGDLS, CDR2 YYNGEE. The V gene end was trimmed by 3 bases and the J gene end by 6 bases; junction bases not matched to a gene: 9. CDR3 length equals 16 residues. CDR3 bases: TGTGCCAGCAGCGCAGGACTAGCGAATCTTGCCGGGGAGCTGTTTTTT. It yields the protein CASSAGLANLAGELFF.

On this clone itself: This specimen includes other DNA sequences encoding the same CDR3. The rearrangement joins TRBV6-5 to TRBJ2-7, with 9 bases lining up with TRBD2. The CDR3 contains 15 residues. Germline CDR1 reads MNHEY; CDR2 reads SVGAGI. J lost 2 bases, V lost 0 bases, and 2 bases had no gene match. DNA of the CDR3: TGTGCCAGCAGTTACTCTTTAGCGGGAGCCTACGAGCAGTACTTC. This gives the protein CASSYSLAGAYEQYF.

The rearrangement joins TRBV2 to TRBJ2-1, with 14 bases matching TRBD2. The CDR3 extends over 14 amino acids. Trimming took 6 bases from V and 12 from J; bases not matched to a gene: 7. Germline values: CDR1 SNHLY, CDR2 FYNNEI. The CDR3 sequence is CASSPGLAGEGQFF. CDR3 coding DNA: TGTGCCAGCAGCCCGGGACTAGCGGGAGAGGGGCAGTTCTTC.

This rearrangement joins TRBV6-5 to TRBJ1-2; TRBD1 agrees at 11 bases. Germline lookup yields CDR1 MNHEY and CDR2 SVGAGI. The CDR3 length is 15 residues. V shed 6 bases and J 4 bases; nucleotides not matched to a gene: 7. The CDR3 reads CASSPQGTGGYGYTF. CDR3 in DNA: TGTGCCAGCAGCCCCCAGGGGACAGGGGGCTATGGCTACACCTTC.

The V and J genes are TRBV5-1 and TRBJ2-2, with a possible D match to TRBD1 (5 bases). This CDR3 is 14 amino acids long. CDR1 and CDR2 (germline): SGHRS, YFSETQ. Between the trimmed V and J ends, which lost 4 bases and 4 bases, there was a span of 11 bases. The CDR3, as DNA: TGCGCCAGCAGCCCGGCAGGGCGCACCGGGGAGCTGTTTTTT. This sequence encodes CASSPAGRTGELFF.

The CDR3 DNA is TGTGCCAGCAGTACATATAGTACCGGGACAGGGGCATACGAGCAGTACTTC. Translation gives CASSTYSTGTGAYEQYF. The J gene is TRBJ2-7, the V gene TRBV28; 10 bases map to TRBD1. The CDR3 sequence is 17 residues long. The germline CDR1 and CDR2 sequences are MDHEN and SYDVKM. The V and J ends lost 5 bases and 4 bases, in that order; junction bases with no gene match: 14.

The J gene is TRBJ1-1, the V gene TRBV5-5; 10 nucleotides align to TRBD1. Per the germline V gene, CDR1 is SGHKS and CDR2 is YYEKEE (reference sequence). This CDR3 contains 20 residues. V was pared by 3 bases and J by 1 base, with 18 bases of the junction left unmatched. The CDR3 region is CASSSVGSWTGGNKNTEAFF. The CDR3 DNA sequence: TGTGCCAGCAGCTCGGTGGGTAGCTGGACAGGGGGGAACAAGAACACTGAAGCTTTCTTT. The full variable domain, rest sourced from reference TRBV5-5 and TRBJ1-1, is DAGVTQSPTHLIKTRGQQVTLRCSPISGHKSVSWYQQVLGQGPQFIFQYYEKEERGRGNFPDRFSARQFPNYSSELNVNALLLGDSALYLCASSSVGSWTGGNKNTEAFFGQGTRLTVV.

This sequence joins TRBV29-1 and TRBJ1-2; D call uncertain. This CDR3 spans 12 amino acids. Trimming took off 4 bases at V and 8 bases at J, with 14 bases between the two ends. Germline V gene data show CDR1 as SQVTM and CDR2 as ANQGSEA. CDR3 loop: CSVGAAARGYTF. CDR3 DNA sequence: TGCAGCGTTGGTGCCGCAGCTAGGGGCTACACCTTC.

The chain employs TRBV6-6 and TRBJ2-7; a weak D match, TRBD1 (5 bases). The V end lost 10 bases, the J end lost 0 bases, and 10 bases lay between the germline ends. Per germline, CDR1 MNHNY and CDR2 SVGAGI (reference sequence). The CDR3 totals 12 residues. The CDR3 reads CATHRNSYEQYF. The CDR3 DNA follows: TGTGCCACTCACAGGAACTCCTACGAGCAGTACTTC.

The CDR3, as DNA: TGTGCCAGCAGCTTAGTTGCGGCAGGGGGAGGAAACACCATATATTTT. Translated, it gives CASSLVAAGGGNTIYF. The rearrangement uses TRBV7-8 and TRBJ1-3, with 7 bases aligning to TRBD1. This CDR3 has 16 amino acids. The germline V gene encodes CDR1 SGHVS and CDR2 FQNEAQ. The ends lost 1 base at V and 4 bases at J; junction bases unmatched: 7.

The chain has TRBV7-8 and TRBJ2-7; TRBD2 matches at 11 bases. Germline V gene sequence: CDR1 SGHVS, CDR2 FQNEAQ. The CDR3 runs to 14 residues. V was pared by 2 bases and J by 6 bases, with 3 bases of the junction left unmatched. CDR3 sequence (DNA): TGTGCCAGCAGCTTAAAACTAGCGGGAGTCGAGCAGTACTTC. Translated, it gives CASSLKLAGVEQYF.

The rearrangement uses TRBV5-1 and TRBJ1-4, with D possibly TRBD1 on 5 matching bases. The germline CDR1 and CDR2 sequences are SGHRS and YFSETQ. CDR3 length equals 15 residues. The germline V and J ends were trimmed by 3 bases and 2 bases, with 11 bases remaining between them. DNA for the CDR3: TGCGCCAGCAGCTCCGCGGGACGGACTAATGAAAAACTGTTTTTT. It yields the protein CASSSAGRTNEKLFF.

This chain's CDR3 is CASSFAEEYNEQFF. DNA of the CDR3: TGTGCCAGCAGTTTTGCGGAAGAGTACAATGAGCAGTTCTTC. V is TRBV28 and J is TRBJ2-1; D not resolved. The CDR3 contains 14 residues. V lost 3 bases and J 4 bases, leaving 10 bases between the germline ends. Germline V gene lookup returns CDR1 MDHEN and CDR2 SYDVKM.

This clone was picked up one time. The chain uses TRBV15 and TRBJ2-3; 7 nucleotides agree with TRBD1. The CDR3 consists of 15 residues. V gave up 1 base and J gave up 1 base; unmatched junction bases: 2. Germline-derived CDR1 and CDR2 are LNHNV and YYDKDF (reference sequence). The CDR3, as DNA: TGTGCCACCAGCAGAGGGGGACAGCGCACAGATACGCAGTATTTT. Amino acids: CATSRGGQRTDTQYF.

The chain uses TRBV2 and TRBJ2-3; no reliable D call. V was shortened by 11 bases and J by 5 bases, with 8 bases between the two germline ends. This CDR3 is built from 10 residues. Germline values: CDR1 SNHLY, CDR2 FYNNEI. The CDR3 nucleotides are TGTGCCGGACGCCGAGATACGCAGTATTTT. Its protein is CAGRRDTQYF. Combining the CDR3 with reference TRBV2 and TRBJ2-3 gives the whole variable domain EPEVTQTPSHQVTQMGQEVILRCVPISNHLYFYWYRQILGQKVEFLVSFYNNEISEKSEIFDDQFSVERPDGSNFTLKIRSTKLEDSAMYFCAGRRDTQYFGPGTRLTVL.

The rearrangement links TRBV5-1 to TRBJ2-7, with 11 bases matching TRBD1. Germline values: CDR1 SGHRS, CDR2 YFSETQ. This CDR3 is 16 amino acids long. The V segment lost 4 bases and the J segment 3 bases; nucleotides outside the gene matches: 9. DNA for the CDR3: TGCGCCAGCAGCCCACGATGGGACAGGGGGAACTACGAGCAGTACTTC. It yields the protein CASSPRWDRGNYEQYF.

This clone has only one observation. The CDR3, as DNA: TGTGCCAGCAGTCTCTCCGAGGCGTTACAAGAGACCCAGTACTTC. Amino acid sequence: CASSLSEALQETQYF. The V call is TRBV25-1, the J call TRBJ2-5; D not certain. The ends were cut back, 5 bases at V and 2 bases at J, with 15 bases in the middle. This CDR3 region has 15 residues. Germline-derived CDR1 and CDR2 are MGHDK and SYGVNS.

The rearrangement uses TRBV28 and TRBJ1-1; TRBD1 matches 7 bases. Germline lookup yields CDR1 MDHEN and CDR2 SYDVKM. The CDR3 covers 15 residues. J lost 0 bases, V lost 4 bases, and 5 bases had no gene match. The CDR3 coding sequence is TGTGCCAGCAGTTCCAGGACAGGCTTGAACACTGAAGCTTTCTTT. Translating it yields CASSSRTGLNTEAFF.

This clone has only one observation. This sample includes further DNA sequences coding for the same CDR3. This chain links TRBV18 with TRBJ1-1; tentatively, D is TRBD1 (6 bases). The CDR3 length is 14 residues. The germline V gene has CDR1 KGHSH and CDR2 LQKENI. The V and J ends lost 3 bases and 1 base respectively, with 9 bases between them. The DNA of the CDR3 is TGTGCCAGCTCACCCGGAGGGGGGAACACTGAAGCTTTCTTT. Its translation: CASSPGGGNTEAFF.

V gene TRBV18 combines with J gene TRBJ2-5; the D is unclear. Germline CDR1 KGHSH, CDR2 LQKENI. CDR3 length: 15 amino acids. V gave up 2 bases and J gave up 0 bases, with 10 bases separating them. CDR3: CASSPTRTYQETQYF. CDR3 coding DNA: TGTGCCAGCTCACCAACCCGGACGTACCAAGAGACCCAGTACTTC.

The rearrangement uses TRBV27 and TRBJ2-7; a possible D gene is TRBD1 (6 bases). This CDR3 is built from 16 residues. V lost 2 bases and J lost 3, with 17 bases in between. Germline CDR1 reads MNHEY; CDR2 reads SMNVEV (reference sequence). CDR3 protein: CASSLRLTGTFYEQYF. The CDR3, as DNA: TGTGCCAGCAGTTTACGGCTGACAGGCACTTTCTACGAGCAGTACTTC.